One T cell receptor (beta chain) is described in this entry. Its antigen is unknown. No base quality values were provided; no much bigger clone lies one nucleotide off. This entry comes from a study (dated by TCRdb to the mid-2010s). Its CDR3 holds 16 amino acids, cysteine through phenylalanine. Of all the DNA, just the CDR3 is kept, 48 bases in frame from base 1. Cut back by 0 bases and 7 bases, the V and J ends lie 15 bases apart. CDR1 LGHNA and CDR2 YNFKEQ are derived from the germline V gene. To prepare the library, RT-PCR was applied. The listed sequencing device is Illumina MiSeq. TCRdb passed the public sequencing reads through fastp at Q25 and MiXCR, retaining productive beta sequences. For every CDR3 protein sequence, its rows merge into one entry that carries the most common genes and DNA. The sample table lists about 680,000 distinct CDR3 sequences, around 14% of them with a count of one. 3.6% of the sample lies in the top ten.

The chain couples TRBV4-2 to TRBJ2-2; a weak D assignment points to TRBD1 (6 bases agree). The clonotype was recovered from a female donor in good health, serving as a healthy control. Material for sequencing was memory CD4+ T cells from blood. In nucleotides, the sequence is TGTGCCAGCAGCCAAGAGCTTAACAGGGTAATCGGGGAGCTGTTTTTT. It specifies CASSQELNRVIGELFF.